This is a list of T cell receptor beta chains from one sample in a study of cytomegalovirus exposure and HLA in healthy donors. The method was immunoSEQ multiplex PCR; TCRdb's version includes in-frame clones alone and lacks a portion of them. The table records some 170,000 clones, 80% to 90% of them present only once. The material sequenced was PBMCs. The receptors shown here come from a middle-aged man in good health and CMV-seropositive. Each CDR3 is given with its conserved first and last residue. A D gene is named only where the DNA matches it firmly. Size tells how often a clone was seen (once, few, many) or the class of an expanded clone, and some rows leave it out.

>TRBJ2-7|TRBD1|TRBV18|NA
TGTGCCAGCTCACAGGGACAGGGAACCTACGAGCAGTACTTC
CASSQGQGTYEQYF
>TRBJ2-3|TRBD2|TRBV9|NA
TGTGCCAGCAGCGTAGAATCTAGCGGCAGCACAGATACGCAGTATTTT
CASSVESSGSTDTQYF
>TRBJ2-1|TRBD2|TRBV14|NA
TGTGCCAGCAGCCACTCTGGACTAGCGGATAAGTACAATGAGCAGTTCTTC
CASSHSGLADKYNEQFF
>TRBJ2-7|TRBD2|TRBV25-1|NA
TGTGCCAGCAGTGAAATAGCGGGAGGACACGAGCAGTACTTC
CASSEIAGGHEQYF
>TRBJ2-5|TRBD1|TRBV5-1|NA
TGCGCCAGCAGCCAGGGGGCCTCGTCTGGGGAGACCCAGTACTTC
CASSQGASSGETQYF
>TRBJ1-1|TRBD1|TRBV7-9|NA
TGTGCCAGCAGTTACAGACAGGGGGAGAACACTGAAGCTTTCTTT
CASSYRQGENTEAFF
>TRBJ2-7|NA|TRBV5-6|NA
TGTGCCAGCACCCAGGACAATAACGAGCAGTACTTC
CASTQDNNEQYF
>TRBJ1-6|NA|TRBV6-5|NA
TGTGCCAGCAGACGAGGGAGCTCCTATAATTCACCCCTCCACTTT
CASRRGSSYNSPLHF
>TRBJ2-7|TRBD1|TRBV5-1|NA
TGCGCCAGTTGCGTGGGACAGGGGGTGTCCGAGCAGTACTTC
CASCVGQGVSEQYF
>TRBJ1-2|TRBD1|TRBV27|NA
TGTGCCAGCAGTTATACAGGGGACTATGGCTACACCTTC
CASSYTGDYGYTF
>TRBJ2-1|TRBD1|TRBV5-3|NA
TGTGCCAGAAGCTCGGACGGGACAGCCAACTCCTACAATGAGCAGTTCTTC
CARSSDGTANSYNEQFF
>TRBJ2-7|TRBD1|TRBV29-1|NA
TGCAGCGTTGAGGTCGGGACAGGCTCCTACGAGCAGTACTTC
CSVEVGTGSYEQYF
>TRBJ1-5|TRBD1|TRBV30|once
TGTGCCTGGAGTCGGACAGGGGATCAGCCCCAGCATTTT
CAWSRTGDQPQHF
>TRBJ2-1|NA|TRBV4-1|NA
TGCGCCAGCAGTCCCGACTGGAGCTCCTACAATGAGCAGTTCTTC
CASSPDWSSYNEQFF
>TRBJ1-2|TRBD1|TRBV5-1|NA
TGCGCCAGCAGCGTCGGACAGGGGTCAATCGGTGGCTACACCTTC
CASSVGQGSIGGYTF
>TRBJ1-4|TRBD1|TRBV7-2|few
TGTGCCAGCAGCCTGGGACAGGGACGTGAAAAACTGTTTTTT
CASSLGQGREKLFF
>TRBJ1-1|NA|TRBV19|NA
TGTGCCAGTAGTGCCCCCCAGGGCACTGAAGCTTTCTTT
CASSAPQGTEAFF
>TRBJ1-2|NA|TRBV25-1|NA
TGTGCCAGCAGCGAGGCAAACTATGGCTACACCTTC
CASSEANYGYTF
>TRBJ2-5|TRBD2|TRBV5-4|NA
TGTGCCAGCAGCTTGCAGGGCGGGAGCAAGCGGGAGCAGTACTTC
CASSLQGGSKREQYF
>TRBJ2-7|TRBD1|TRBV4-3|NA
TGCGCCAGCAGCCAAGCGGACAGGGCCGGCTCCTACGAGCAGTACTTC
CASSQADRAGSYEQYF
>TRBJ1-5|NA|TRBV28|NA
TGTGCCAGCAGTTTAAATCCCTTCGCAGGGGCCGATAGCAATCAGCCCCAGCATTTT
CASSLNPFAGADSNQPQHF
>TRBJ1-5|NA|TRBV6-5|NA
TGTGCCAGCAGTACGACAGATAGCAATCAGCCCCAGCATTTT
CASSTTDSNQPQHF
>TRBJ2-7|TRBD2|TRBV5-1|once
TGCGCCAGCAGCTGGGGGACTAGCGGGTTTTCCTACGAGCAGTACTTC
CASSWGTSGFSYEQYF
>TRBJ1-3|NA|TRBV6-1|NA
TGTGCCAGCAGTGCTCAGGGGTCGAGACACGGAAACACCATATATTTT
CASSAQGSRHGNTIYF
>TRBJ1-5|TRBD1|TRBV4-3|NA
TGCGCCAGCAGCCAAGACTATGACAGGGGTCGGAATCAGCCCCAGCATTTT
CASSQDYDRGRNQPQHF
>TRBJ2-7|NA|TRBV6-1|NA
TGTGCCAGCAGTGAATTAGACCCAGGGGACGAGCAGTACTTC
CASSELDPGDEQYF
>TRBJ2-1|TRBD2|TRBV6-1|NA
TGTGCCAGCAGTGAGGCGGGGGGACCCTACAATGAGCAGTTCTTC
CASSEAGGPYNEQFF
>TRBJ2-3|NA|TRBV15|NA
TGTGCCACCAGCAGGACTCGGGGGGCAACCACAGATACGCAGTATTTT
CATSRTRGATTDTQYF
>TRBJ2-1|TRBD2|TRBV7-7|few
TGTGCTAGCAGGAGGCTAGCGGGAATCAATGAGCAGTTCTTC
CASRRLAGINEQFF
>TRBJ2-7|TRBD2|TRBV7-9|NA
TGTGCCAGCAGCTCATTGACTAGCGAGAGCTCCTACGAGCAGTACTTC
CASSSLTSESSYEQYF
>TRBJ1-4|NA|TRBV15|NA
TGTGCCACCAGCAGGGATTCAGGGGCCGGAGAAAAACTGTTTTTT
CATSRDSGAGEKLFF
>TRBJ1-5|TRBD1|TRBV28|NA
TGTGCCAGCACCAGGACAGGGGTGGATCAGCCCCAGCATTTT
CASTRTGVDQPQHF
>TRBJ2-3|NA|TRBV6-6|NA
TGTGCCAGCAGTTACTCTTGGACAGACACAGATACGCAGTATTTT
CASSYSWTDTDTQYF
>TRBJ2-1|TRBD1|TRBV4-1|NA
TGCGCCAGCAGCCAACAACAGGGGGCATCCCACAATGAGCAGTTCTTC
CASSQQQGASHNEQFF
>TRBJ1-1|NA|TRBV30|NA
TGTGCCTGGACTCCCGGGACATCCGAAGCTTTCTTT
CAWTPGTSEAFF
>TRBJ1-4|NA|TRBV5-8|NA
TGTGCCAGCAGCTTGGCGGGTCACCATAATGAAAAACTGTTTTTT
CASSLAGHHNEKLFF
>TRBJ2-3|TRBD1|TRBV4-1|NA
TGCGCCAGCAGCCACAGGACAGGGGGCACAGATACGCAGTATTTT
CASSHRTGGTDTQYF
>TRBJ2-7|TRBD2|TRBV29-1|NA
TGCAGCGCCGCGGGACTAGCGGGAAAGACCTACGAGCAGTACTTC
CSAAGLAGKTYEQYF
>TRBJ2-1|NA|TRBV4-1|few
TGCGCCAGCAGCCAAGGTAAGCCTAGCGCTTACAATGAGCAGTTCTTC
CASSQGKPSAYNEQFF
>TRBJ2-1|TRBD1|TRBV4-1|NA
TGCGCCAGCAGCCTTGGGACAGGGCCCTCCGATGAGCAGTTCTTC
CASSLGTGPSDEQFF
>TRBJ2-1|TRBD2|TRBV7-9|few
TGTGCCAGCAGCTTAGCCGGACTAGCCCCAGGCAATGAGCAGTTCTTC
CASSLAGLAPGNEQFF
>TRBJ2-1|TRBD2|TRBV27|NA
TGTGCCAGCAGCCCGGGACTAGCGGCCTACAATGAGCAGTTCTTC
CASSPGLAAYNEQFF
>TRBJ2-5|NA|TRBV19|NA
TGTGCCAGTAGTATCCAGGGACAAGAGACCCAGTACTTC
CASSIQGQETQYF
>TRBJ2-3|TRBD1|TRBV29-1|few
TGCAGCGTGATGGTACGGACAGGGGGCGCAGATACGCAGTATTTT
CSVMVRTGGADTQYF
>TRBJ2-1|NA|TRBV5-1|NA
TGCGCCAGCAGCCCCCACCCTCTTAGTAGAGCGACGAATGAGCAGTTCTTC
CASSPHPLSRATNEQFF
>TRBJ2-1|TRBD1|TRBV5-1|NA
TGCGCCAGCAGCGCTACAGGGGGCAATTCCTACAATGAGCAGTTCTTC
CASSATGGNSYNEQFF
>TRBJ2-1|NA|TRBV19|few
TGTGCCAGTAGTATGGTGGGAGCCCCGGGTGATGAGCAGTTCTTC
CASSMVGAPGDEQFF
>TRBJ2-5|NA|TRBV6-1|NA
TGTGCCAGCAGTGAAGTGGGCCTGGGGACCCAGTACTTC
CASSEVGLGTQYF